This T cell receptor beta chain was captured by sequencing in a study of human T cells and chemical hapten exposure. Study-wide results and caveats: TCRs exceeding a frequency of 1 in 1000 stayed unchanged under DPC sensitization.

The library labeled individual cDNA molecules by adding unique molecular identifiers to them. TCRdb analysed the RACE reads with MiXCR anew, one entry per CDR3 protein. The table lists some 380,000 distinct CDR3 sequences, nearly 5% of them singletons, with under 3% in the top ten. The sample holds many counts of this clonotype. Its antigen remains unknown. Time point of the sample: patch test 1, 2 weeks after DPC sensitization. The treatment here: therapeutic diphenylcyclopropenone sensitization with weekly scalp DPC. Donors were 18 to 70-year-old alopecia patients suitable for DPC. Unfractionated whole blood yielded the extracted total RNA. This material consisted of whole blood, taken in connection with sensitization to the hapten diphenylcyclopropenone (DPC). The receptor was isolated from a woman aged 45-60 years with alopecia areata. Some clones in this sample may be carry-over from other donors' samples.

DNA of the CDR3: TGTGCCAGCAGTTTTTGGAGGACAGGCTATGGCTACACCTTC. This translates into CASSFWRTGYGYTF. V gene TRBV7-9 combines with J gene TRBJ1-2, with 7 positions matching TRBD1. Trimming cost V 6 bases and J 4 bases; bases outside gene matches: 8. The germline V gene encodes CDR1 SEHNR and CDR2 FQNEAQ (reference sequence). This CDR3 has 14 residues. Supplemented by reference TRBV7-9 and TRBJ1-2, the full variable domain reads DTGVSQNPRHKITKRGQNVTFRCDPISEHNRLYWYRQTLGQGPEFLTYFQNEAQLEKSRLLSDRFSAERPKGSFSTLEIQRTEQGDSAMYLCASSFWRTGYGYTFGSGTRLTVV.